These T cell receptor beta chains were read from a single sample in a study of CD8+ T cells in alopecia areata. Generated by immunoSEQ multiplex PCR, the TCRdb table keeps only in-frame clones and is missing some. The sample has around 100,000 clones; around 84% are singletons. Source: CD8+ T cells sorted from blood, taken at approximately week 30, from a patient treated with tofacitinib. The receptor source for this set is a human donor with alopecia areata. Both conserved end residues are part of each CDR3. The D gene is left open where the match is weak. The size field is filled for only some rows; it gives once, few, many or a size class.

J gene: TRBJ1-2
D gene: NA
clone size: NA
V gene: TRBV30
CDR3 DNA: TGTGCCTGGAGTGTCGATGGGCAGGGGTATGGCTACACCTTC
CDR3 protein: CAWSVDGQGYGYTF

J gene: TRBJ2-7
D gene: NA
clone size: NA
V gene: TRBV7-2
CDR3 DNA: TGTGCCAGCAGCTTAGCTGACAACGAGCAGTACTTC
CDR3 protein: CASSLADNEQYF

J gene: TRBJ2-3
D gene: NA
clone size: NA
V gene: TRBV28
CDR3 DNA: TGTGCCAGCACTCTAAGTTCGTCAACGGATACGCAGTATTTT
CDR3 protein: CASTLSSSTDTQYF

J gene: TRBJ2-3
D gene: TRBD2
clone size: NA
V gene: TRBV5-1
CDR3 DNA: TGCGCCAGCAGCCCGACCCTGACTAGCGGGAGGACAGATACGCAGTATTTT
CDR3 protein: CASSPTLTSGRTDTQYF

J gene: TRBJ2-7
D gene: NA
clone size: few
V gene: TRBV5-1
CDR3 DNA: TGCGCCAGCAGCTTGGGGTTTCTGGAGTTCGAGCAGTACTTC
CDR3 protein: CASSLGFLEFEQYF

J gene: TRBJ2-7
D gene: NA
clone size: NA
V gene: TRBV7-9
CDR3 DNA: TGTGCCAGCAGCTTGAAGTCCTACGAGCAGTACTTC
CDR3 protein: CASSLKSYEQYF

J gene: TRBJ2-7
D gene: NA
clone size: NA
V gene: TRBV5-6
CDR3 DNA: TGTGCCAGCAGCGAGACCCTTCCGGACGAGCAGTACTTC
CDR3 protein: CASSETLPDEQYF

J gene: TRBJ2-7
D gene: NA
clone size: NA
V gene: TRBV5-4
CDR3 DNA: TGTGCCAGCAGCTTAGGAGGGGAAGACTACGAGCAGTACTTC
CDR3 protein: CASSLGGEDYEQYF

J gene: TRBJ1-1
D gene: NA
clone size: NA
V gene: TRBV7-9
CDR3 DNA: TGTGCCAGCAGCCTCACACAGGGCGACACTGAAGCTTTCTTT
CDR3 protein: CASSLTQGDTEAFF

J gene: TRBJ2-3
D gene: TRBD2
clone size: NA
V gene: TRBV10-2
CDR3 DNA: TGCGCCATCCAGACTAGCGGGTACACAGATACGCAGTATTTT
CDR3 protein: CAIQTSGYTDTQYF

J gene: TRBJ2-1
D gene: NA
clone size: NA
V gene: TRBV7-2
CDR3 DNA: TGTGCCAGCAGCTTAGATGGAAGCTTGGATGAGCAGTTCTTC
CDR3 protein: CASSLDGSLDEQFF

J gene: TRBJ2-1
D gene: NA
clone size: NA
V gene: TRBV4-1
CDR3 DNA: TGCGCCAGCAGCCAAGAGACGGGCAATGAGCAGTTCTTC
CDR3 protein: CASSQETGNEQFF